This TCR beta chain was found in a study of identical twins (dated by TCRdb to 2016 to 2018). For context, the study as a whole: To test whether fetal clonotypes persist, this study deep-sequenced TCR alpha and beta repertoires from monozygotic twins, from unrelated adults of various ages, and from cord blood. Replicate twin experiments were performed at different times using different library preparation protocols to rule out contamination. The investigation overall reported the following: Compared with coincidental sharing between unrelated individuals, out-of-frame TCR alpha sequences shared between twins had an excess of sequences with low generation probability. Zero-insertion analyses could be partly confounded by invariant T cells such as MAIT and iNKT, though diverse VJ usage argued against such confounding for most clonotypes. In monozygotic twins, out-of-frame TCR alpha sharing was systematically underestimated by recombination models, although the models agreed with sharing between unrelated individuals. The excess sharing between twins in beta out-of-frame sequences was weaker because fewer shared sequences reduced the signal-to-noise ratio. Abundant cord blood beta clonotypes had fewer insertions, young adult naive repertoires showed a similar but weaker trend, and memory repertoires showed no such trend. Conclusions relied on cross-sectional statistical analysis, since the same donors could not be followed over many years.

The method behind the library was 5' RACE. These reads were obtained on an Illumina HiSeq 2000. Template switching introduced a universal primer binding site; the final cDNA contained a unique molecular identifier, enabling accurate counting of TCR cDNA molecules. Specific primers in the conserved constant-segment region were used to synthesize first-strand cDNA for TCR alpha and beta chains. To control for contamination, every cDNA library was double barcoded, receiving both a SMART-Mk sample barcode and Illumina barcodes. TruSeq adapter sequences, together with Illumina sample barcodes, were added in two successive PCR steps. TCR alpha and beta cDNA libraries were sequenced on the Illumina HiSeq platform with custom primers. From the authors' description of their analysis: Raw reads were processed with MiGEC to extract unique molecular identifiers, and MiXCR was used to determine CDR3 positions. Recombination models were inferred per individual with the repgenHMM and IGoR tools using an EM algorithm. Shared clonotypes were analyzed with the tcR package in R, and sharing was normalized by the product of cloneset sizes. To study raw recombination free of thymic and clonal selection effects, out-of-frame nonproductive sequences were analyzed. TCRdb itself trimmed the public reads at Q25 with fastp, ran MiXCR and retained productive beta chains. Here each entry gathers all rows of one CDR3 protein and keeps the most common genes and DNA. The V and J calls here are based on TCRdb, not the publication. The sample table holds 510,000 or so distinct CDR3 sequences, of which 13% to 15% were seen once. Together, the top ten hold around 0.48% of the sample.

Every donor was a healthy Caucasian. The twin cohort comprised three pairs of female monozygotic twins, all aged about 18 to 30 years. Positive isolation kits from Invitrogen were used to isolate CD4+ and CD8+ T cell populations. This clonotype was detected only a few times. Its antigen is currently not known. There are no base qualities to consult, and no much larger clone falls within one base. The germline V gene encodes CDR1 SQVTM and CDR2 ANQGSEA. From cysteine to phenylalanine, the CDR3 is 12 amino acids long. Only the CDR3 region is kept as DNA, spanning 36 bases read in frame from base 1. Trimming takes 4 bases from V and 4 bases from J, and the germline ends sit 9 bases apart. This sample also appeared in a second study, on yellow fever vaccine responses in identical twins. As that second paper reports: The T cell response to vaccination in identical twins was reported by the authors to appear partly convergent and partly personalized. In identical twins, the study followed T cell clones that responded to the vaccine with precision.

The chain is assembled from TRBV29-1 and TRBJ2-3; a tentative D call is TRBD1 (5 bases match). This receptor was obtained from a woman younger than 35 in good health. The specimen was CD4+ T cells sorted from blood. In nucleotide form, the sequence is TGCAGCGTTGTTTCAGGGCCAGATACGCAGTATTTT. This is translated as CSVVSGPDTQYF.